This entry lists 19 T cell receptor beta chains sequenced from one sample in a study of graft-versus-host responses after intestinal transplantation. Profiling relied on immunoSEQ multiplex PCR, and the TCRdb table lists in-frame clones only, not all of them. Here the sample spans tens of thousands of clones, 90% to 95% being singletons. The sample consisted of PBMCs, taken 16 days after intestinal transplant. The receptors shown here come from a human patient who received an intestinal transplant, so some T cells may come from the graft donor.

V is TRBV7-5 and J is TRBJ1-5. TRBV7-5 is noted as a pseudogene. The CDR3 spans 16 residues. The chain's CDR3 is CASSLKGGPPNQPQHF. DNA for the CDR3: TGTGCCAGCAGCTTGAAGGGAGGCCCCCCCAATCAGCCCCAGCATTTT.

The V and J genes are TRBV5-1 and TRBJ2-1; a possible D gene is TRBD2 (5 bases). The ends were cut back, 0 bases at V and 7 bases at J, with 14 bases in the middle. The V gene's germline CDR1 is SGHRS and CDR2 YFSETQ. The CDR3 covers 15 residues. CDR3: CASSLARDARNEQFF. CDR3 sequence (DNA): TGCGCCAGCAGCTTGGCTCGGGATGCGAGGAATGAGCAGTTCTTC.

V gene TRBV6-1 combines with J gene TRBJ2-7; D unclear. This CDR3 region has 13 residues. The germline CDR1 and CDR2 sequences are MNHNS and SASEGT. The V end was cut by 2 bases, the J end by 2 bases, with 7 bases between. Here the CDR3 reads CASSERSPYEQYF. CDR3 DNA: TGTGCCAGCAGTGAAAGAAGCCCCTACGAGCAGTACTTC.

The chain joins TRBV4-3 to TRBJ1-1; D not certain. The V gene lost 0 bases and the J gene lost 1 base, with 6 bases spanning the gap. Germline V gives CDR1 LGHNA, CDR2 YSLEER. The CDR3 covers 14 residues. The CDR3 DNA sequence: TGCGCCAGCAGCCAAGATTGGGGGAACACTGAAGCTTTCTTT. Its translation is CASSQDWGNTEAFF.

The chain links TRBV28 to TRBJ2-7; the match to TRBD1 covers 9 bases. V lost 4 bases, J lost 4 bases, and 5 bases stayed unmatched. Germline CDR1 reads MDHEN; CDR2 reads SYDVKM. The CDR3 is 14 amino acids. The CDR3: CASSSSGTGYEQYF. In DNA, the CDR3 is TGTGCCAGCAGTTCCTCCGGGACAGGGTACGAGCAGTACTTC.

The genes are TRBV2 and TRBJ2-7; the D call may be TRBD1 or TRBD2 (5 bases each). The CDR3 is made up of 13 amino acids. The germline V and J ends were trimmed by 6 bases and 4 bases, with 13 bases remaining between them. Germline loops: CDR1 SNHLY, CDR2 FYNNEI. CDR3: CASSEGLGYEQYF. The CDR3 DNA sequence: TGTGCCAGCAGCGAGGGGTTGGGATACGAGCAGTACTTC.

This chain joins TRBV7-2 and TRBJ2-1; 8 bases align to TRBD2. Germline lookup yields CDR1 SGHTA and CDR2 FQGNSA. This CDR3 has 17 amino acids. Unmatched junction bases numbered 12, after V lost 5 bases and J lost 3 bases. The CDR3 nucleotides are TGTGCCAGCAGCCAGGCGGGAGCGGGAGCTTTCTACAATGAGCAGTTCTTC. It specifies CASSQAGAGAFYNEQFF.

V usage is TRBV11-2 and J usage is TRBJ2-5; 7 positions match TRBD2. CDR1 is SGHAT and CDR2 is FQNNGV in the germline V gene. The CDR3 is made up of 14 amino acids. V gave up 4 bases and J gave up 4 bases; unmatched junction bases: 6. The CDR3 spells CASSSRGFGETQYF. The CDR3 bases are TGTGCCAGCAGCTCGCGGGGGTTCGGAGAGACCCAGTACTTC.

The chain joins TRBV7-6 to TRBJ2-7; D is undetermined. With 1 base removed from V and 3 bases from J, the gap between germline ends came to 7 bases. Germline CDR1 and CDR2: SGHVS and FNYEAQ. This CDR3 has 13 amino acids. The CDR3 nucleotides read TGTGCCAGCAGCTTAGGGGTTAGCTACGAGCAGTACTTC. Protein: CASSLGVSYEQYF.

The chain couples TRBV19 to TRBJ2-1, with 10 positions matching TRBD2. Germline V CDR1 and CDR2: LNHDA, SQIVND (reference sequence). This CDR3 has 15 amino acids. V lost 6 bases and J lost 2; bases outside the gene matches: 4. Here the CDR3 reads CASSVAGGPYNEQFF. CDR3 coding DNA: TGTGCCAGTAGCGTAGCGGGAGGCCCCTACAATGAGCAGTTCTTC.

The V call is TRBV7-2, the J call TRBJ1-2; maybe TRBD1 (6 bases). Germline V gene lookup returns CDR1 SGHTA and CDR2 FQGNSA. CDR3 size: 13 residues. The V and J ends lost 4 bases and 4 bases respectively, with 10 bases between them. CDR3 in amino acids: CASSSRGSYGYTF. In nucleotides, the CDR3 is TGTGCCAGCAGCTCGAGGGGGAGCTATGGCTACACCTTC.

This clone appeared a single time. This chain links TRBV10-1 with TRBJ2-7, with unresolved D. This CDR3 is built from 13 residues. V dropped 2 bases and J dropped 2 bases, with 7 bases sitting between them. The germline CDR1 and CDR2 sequences are WNHNN and SYGVQD (reference sequence). Here the CDR3 reads CASSEARTYEQYF. DNA for the CDR3: TGCGCCAGCAGTGAGGCCCGGACCTACGAGCAGTACTTC.

This chain connects TRBV25-1 to TRBJ2-1; perhaps TRBD2 as D (5 bases). The CDR3 spans 11 residues. CDR1 MGHDK and CDR2 SYGVNS come from the germline V gene. The germline V and J ends were trimmed by 8 bases and 16 bases, with 18 bases remaining between them. CDR3 loop: CASREGPKGFF. CDR3 sequence (DNA): TGTGCCAGCCGAGAGGGTCCCAAGGGTTTCTTC.

The rearrangement joins TRBV10-3 to TRBJ2-1; 11 nucleotides align to TRBD2. CDR1 ENHRY and CDR2 SYGVKD come from the germline V gene. V shed 4 bases and J 4 bases; nucleotides not matched to a gene: 6. CDR3 length: 16 amino acids. This chain's CDR3 is CAISGVAGGWYNEQFF. DNA of the CDR3: TGTGCCATCAGTGGCGTAGCGGGAGGGTGGTACAATGAGCAGTTCTTC.

This chain connects TRBV6-6 to TRBJ1-4; unclear D gene. The CDR3 is 12 amino acids. The V end was cut by 10 bases, the J end by 8 bases, with 14 bases between. Germline V gene data show CDR1 as MNHNY and CDR2 as SVGAGI (reference sequence). The CDR3 reads CATLGSNEKLFF. DNA for the CDR3: TGTGCCACCCTTGGATCCAACGAAAAACTGTTTTTT.

This chain joins TRBV7-8 and TRBJ2-7; 12 bases line up with TRBD2. Germline V gives CDR1 SGHVS, CDR2 FQNEAQ. CDR3 length equals 17 residues. V was pared by 1 base and J by 2 bases, with 6 bases of the junction left unmatched. The CDR3 loop is CASSLEGTSGFTYEQYF. The CDR3 DNA reads as TGTGCCAGCAGCTTAGAGGGGACTAGCGGGTTCACCTACGAGCAGTACTTC.

The J gene is TRBJ1-6, the V gene TRBV19; D remains ambiguous. CDR3 length: 15 residues. The V and J ends lost 3 bases and 3 bases respectively, with 9 bases between them. Germline CDR1 and CDR2: LNHDA and SQIVND (reference sequence). CDR3 in amino acids: CASSIGPVYNSPLHF. The DNA of the CDR3 is TGTGCCAGTAGTATTGGCCCGGTCTATAATTCACCCCTCCACTTT. The whole variable domain, remainder taken from reference TRBV19 and TRBJ1-6, is DGGITQSPKYLFRKEGQNVTLSCEQNLNHDAMYWYRQDPGQGLRLIYYSQIVNDFQKGDIAEGYSVSREKKESFPLTVTSAQKNPTAFYLCASSIGPVYNSPLHFGNGTRLTVT.

The chain recombines TRBV6-1 with TRBJ1-2; 9 positions match TRBD1. Germline V gives CDR1 MNHNS, CDR2 SASEGT. The CDR3 contains 15 residues. J gave up 8 bases and V 5 bases, and 12 bases lay outside the gene matches. The CDR3 DNA sequence: TGTGCCAGCAGTTCTTCACCAGGGACAGGGAACGGCTACACCTTC. Its translation: CASSSSPGTGNGYTF.

This clone was observed a few times. CDR3 coding DNA: TGCAGCGTTGAAGATCCCAACAGTCCGGGCTCTGGAAACACCATATATTTT. Residues: CSVEDPNSPGSGNTIYF. The chain recombines TRBV29-1 with TRBJ1-3; no definite D call. V was cut by 0 bases and J by 0 bases, with 15 bases left in between. The CDR3 loop spans 17 amino acids. Germline V gives CDR1 SQVTM, CDR2 ANQGSEA. Full variable domain (remainder filled in from reference TRBV29-1 and TRBJ1-3): SAVISQKPSRDICQRGTSLTIQCQVDSQVTMMFWYRQQPGQSLTLIATANQGSEATYESGFVIDKFPISRPNLTFSTLTVSNMSPEDSSIYLCSVEDPNSPGSGNTIYFGEGSWLTVV.